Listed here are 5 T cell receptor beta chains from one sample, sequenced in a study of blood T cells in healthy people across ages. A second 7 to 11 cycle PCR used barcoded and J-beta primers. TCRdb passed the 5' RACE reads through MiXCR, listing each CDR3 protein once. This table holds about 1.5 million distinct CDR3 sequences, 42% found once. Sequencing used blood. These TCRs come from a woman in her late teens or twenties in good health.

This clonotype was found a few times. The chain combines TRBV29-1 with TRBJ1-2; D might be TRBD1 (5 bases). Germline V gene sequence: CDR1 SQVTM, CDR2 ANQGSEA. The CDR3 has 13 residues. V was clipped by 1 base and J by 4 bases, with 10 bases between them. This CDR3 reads CSVEGDWAYGYTF. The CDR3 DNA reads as TGCAGCGTTGAAGGGGACTGGGCCTATGGCTACACCTTC.

CDR3 nucleotides: TGTGCCTGGAGTGCTCGCACTGAAGCTTTCTTT. It yields the protein CAWSARTEAFF. The gene calls are TRBV30 and TRBJ1-1; D is undetermined. Trimming left V 1 base short and J 4 bases short, with 4 bases between. The germline CDR1 and CDR2 sequences are GTSNPN and SVGIG (reference sequence). The CDR3 runs 11 residues.

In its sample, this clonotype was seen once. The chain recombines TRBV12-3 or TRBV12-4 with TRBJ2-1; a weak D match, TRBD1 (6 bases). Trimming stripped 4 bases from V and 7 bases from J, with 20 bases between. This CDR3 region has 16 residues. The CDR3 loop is CASSSVTGILPNEQFF. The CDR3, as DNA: TGTGCCAGCAGTTCGGTAACAGGGATTCTCCCGAATGAGCAGTTCTTC.

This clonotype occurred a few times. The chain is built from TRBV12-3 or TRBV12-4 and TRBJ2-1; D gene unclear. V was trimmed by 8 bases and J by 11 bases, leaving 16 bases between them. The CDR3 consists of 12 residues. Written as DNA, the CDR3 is TGTGCCAGCTCCCGAGCCGGATGGAAGCAGTTCTTC. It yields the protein CASSRAGWKQFF.

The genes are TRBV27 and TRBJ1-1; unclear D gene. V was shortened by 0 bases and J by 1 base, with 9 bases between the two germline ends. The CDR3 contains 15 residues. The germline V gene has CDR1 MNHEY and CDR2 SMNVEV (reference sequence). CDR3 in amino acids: CASSLSTVPNTEAFF. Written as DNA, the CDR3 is TGTGCCAGCAGTTTATCGACGGTACCGAACACTGAAGCTTTCTTT.